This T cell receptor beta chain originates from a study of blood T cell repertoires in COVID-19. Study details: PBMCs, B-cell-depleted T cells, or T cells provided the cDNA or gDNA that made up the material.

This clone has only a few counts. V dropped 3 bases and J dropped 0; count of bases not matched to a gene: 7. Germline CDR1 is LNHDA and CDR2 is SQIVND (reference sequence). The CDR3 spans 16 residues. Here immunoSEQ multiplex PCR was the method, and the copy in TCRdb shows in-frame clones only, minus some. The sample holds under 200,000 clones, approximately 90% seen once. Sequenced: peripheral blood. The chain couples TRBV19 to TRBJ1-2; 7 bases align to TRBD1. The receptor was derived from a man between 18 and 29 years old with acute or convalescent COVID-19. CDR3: CASSMNRGGPNYGYTF. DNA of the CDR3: TGTGCCAGTAGTATGAACAGGGGAGGTCCTAACTATGGCTACACCTTC.